This TCR beta chain came from a study of shared clonotypes between healthy human individuals. Using immunoSEQ multiplex PCR, the repertoire was profiled, and TCRdb retains in-frame clones only, with some absent. The sample records a few million clones, 90% to 95% being singletons. About this clone: Its cognate antigen is unknown.

All participating donors were Caucasian adults from Nashville, Tennessee. CDR3 size: 16 residues. V was pared by 2 bases and J by 8 bases, with 18 bases between. Germline lookup yields CDR1 KGHSH and CDR2 LQKENI. Study-level points and caveats: Non-shared clonotypes had lower generation probabilities than those shared by all four donors. Sequencing depth was a factor that was expected to affect clonotype sharing among donors.

The sequence was collected from a man in his late teens or twenties in good health. Material: naive CD4+ T cells sorted from blood. Subset denoted: CD45RA+ positively selected. V and J are TRBV18 and TRBJ1-4, with a tentative D call TRBD1 (5 bases). CDR3: CASSPIGTAASEKLFF. As DNA, the CDR3 is TGTGCCAGCTCACCAATCGGGACCGCTGCTTCGGAAAAACTGTTTTTT.